The rows below give T cell receptor beta chains drawn from one sample of a study of cytomegalovirus exposure and HLA in healthy donors. Profiled with immunoSEQ multiplex PCR; TCRdb holds only in-frame clones, not every one. The repertoire holds roughly 200,000 clones, with 75% to 85% as singletons. The sequenced material came from PBMCs. All receptors come from a woman between 35 and 50 years old in good health and CMV-seronegative. CDR3s include the opening cysteine and the closing phenylalanine or tryptophan. Fields, in order: D gene, V gene, clone size, J gene, CDR3 DNA, CDR3 protein. The D gene is left open where the match is weak. Not every row has a clone size; where given, it reads once, few, many or a size class.

D gene: TRBD1
V gene: TRBV6-4
clone size: NA
J gene: TRBJ1-5
CDR3 DNA: TGTGCCAGCAGGCTCCGACAGGGGCGTATAGGGGATCAGCCCCAGCATTTT
CDR3 protein: CASRLRQGRIGDQPQHF

D gene: TRBD2
V gene: TRBV5-6
clone size: NA
J gene: TRBJ2-1
CDR3 DNA: TGTGCCAGCAGCCCGGGCGGTAGCGGGAGTAGGAATGAGCAGTTCTTC
CDR3 protein: CASSPGGSGSRNEQFF

D gene: NA
V gene: TRBV6-1
clone size: NA
J gene: TRBJ1-3
CDR3 DNA: TGTGCCAGCAGTGAGAGAGGACAACAGTTCTCTGGAAACACCATATATTTT
CDR3 protein: CASSERGQQFSGNTIYF

D gene: TRBD2
V gene: TRBV7-6
clone size: NA
J gene: TRBJ2-1
CDR3 DNA: TGTGCCAGTTCGCCGGGACTAGCATCCAATGAGCAGTTCTTC
CDR3 protein: CASSPGLASNEQFF

D gene: TRBD2
V gene: TRBV28
clone size: NA
J gene: TRBJ2-7
CDR3 DNA: TGTGCCAGCAGGGGGGAGGGGAAGTCCTACGAGCAGTACTTC
CDR3 protein: CASRGEGKSYEQYF

D gene: TRBD1
V gene: TRBV6-6
clone size: once
J gene: TRBJ2-1
CDR3 DNA: TGTGCCAGCAGTTACGTGACAGGGGGCGCGGGGGAGCAGTTCTTC
CDR3 protein: CASSYVTGGAGEQFF

D gene: TRBD2
V gene: TRBV18
clone size: NA
J gene: TRBJ2-1
CDR3 DNA: TGTGCCAGCTCACCACAAGAAGCTAGCGGGGGCTCCTACAATGAGCAGTTCTTC
CDR3 protein: CASSPQEASGGSYNEQFF

D gene: TRBD1
V gene: TRBV27
clone size: NA
J gene: TRBJ1-5
CDR3 DNA: TGTGCCAGCAGTCCCGACAGGGGGCTCAATCAGCCCCAGCATTTT
CDR3 protein: CASSPDRGLNQPQHF

D gene: TRBD2
V gene: TRBV11-1
clone size: once
J gene: TRBJ2-7
CDR3 DNA: TGTGCCAGCAGCATTGCTAGCGGAGCCTACGAGCAGTACTTC
CDR3 protein: CASSIASGAYEQYF

D gene: TRBD1
V gene: TRBV30
clone size: NA
J gene: TRBJ2-7
CDR3 DNA: TGTGCCTGGATGCCCGGGACAGGGGCCTACGAGCAGTACTTC
CDR3 protein: CAWMPGTGAYEQYF

D gene: TRBD2
V gene: TRBV5-1
clone size: NA
J gene: TRBJ2-5
CDR3 DNA: TGCGCCAGCAGAGCTATAGCGGGAAAAGAGACCCAGTACTTC
CDR3 protein: CASRAIAGKETQYF

D gene: TRBD1
V gene: TRBV19
clone size: NA
J gene: TRBJ1-2
CDR3 DNA: TGTGCCAGTAGTATAGAAGGGGGCTCTGGCTACACCTTC
CDR3 protein: CASSIEGGSGYTF

D gene: NA
V gene: TRBV19
clone size: few
J gene: TRBJ2-5
CDR3 DNA: TGTGCCAGTAGTATAGGACAGCGAATCCAAGAGACCCAGTACTTC
CDR3 protein: CASSIGQRIQETQYF

D gene: TRBD1
V gene: TRBV15
clone size: NA
J gene: TRBJ2-7
CDR3 DNA: TGTGCCACCAGCAGAGCGGAGACAGGACAGGGCTTCCGAAGAAGCTTC
CDR3 protein: CATSRAETGQGFRRSF

D gene: NA
V gene: TRBV5-4
clone size: NA
J gene: TRBJ2-3
CDR3 DNA: TGTGCCAGCCTCCGGACAGGCACAGATACGCAGTATTTT
CDR3 protein: CASLRTGTDTQYF

D gene: NA
V gene: TRBV6-5
clone size: NA
J gene: TRBJ2-7
CDR3 DNA: TGTGCCAGCCAGAGGGGGTACGAGCAGTACTTC
CDR3 protein: CASQRGYEQYF

D gene: TRBD1
V gene: TRBV2
clone size: once
J gene: TRBJ1-5
CDR3 DNA: TGTGCCAGCAGCCAGACCGGGACAGGGGTCAGCAATCAGCCCCAGCATTTT
CDR3 protein: CASSQTGTGVSNQPQHF

D gene: NA
V gene: TRBV18
clone size: NA
J gene: TRBJ1-2
CDR3 DNA: TGTGCCAGCTCACCCCGTGAGCAGGGTGACTATGGCTACACCTTC
CDR3 protein: CASSPREQGDYGYTF

D gene: NA
V gene: TRBV5-1
clone size: NA
J gene: TRBJ1-4
CDR3 DNA: TGCGCCAGCAGCTTGCTCCCCGGTGGTGAAAAACTGTTTTTT
CDR3 protein: CASSLLPGGEKLFF

D gene: TRBD2
V gene: TRBV27
clone size: NA
J gene: TRBJ2-7
CDR3 DNA: TGTGCCAGCAGTCACCGGACTAGCGGTTACGAGCAGTACTTC
CDR3 protein: CASSHRTSGYEQYF

D gene: NA
V gene: TRBV18
clone size: NA
J gene: TRBJ1-4
CDR3 DNA: TGTGCCAGCTCACCAGAGACGTCGGGGGAAAAACTGTTTTTT
CDR3 protein: CASSPETSGEKLFF

D gene: NA
V gene: TRBV5-8
clone size: few
J gene: TRBJ2-2
CDR3 DNA: TGTGCCAGCAGCCATGAGGGTGGGGAGCTGTTTTTT
CDR3 protein: CASSHEGGELFF

D gene: TRBD2
V gene: TRBV19
clone size: NA
J gene: TRBJ2-7
CDR3 DNA: TGTGCCAGTAGTACCGCTAGCGGGAGCTACGAGCAGTACTTC
CDR3 protein: CASSTASGSYEQYF

D gene: NA
V gene: TRBV14
clone size: NA
J gene: TRBJ1-1
CDR3 DNA: TGTGCCAGCAGCATAGACAGGAGGCAGAACACTGAAGCTTTCTTT
CDR3 protein: CASSIDRRQNTEAFF

D gene: NA
V gene: TRBV6-1
clone size: NA
J gene: TRBJ1-3
CDR3 DNA: TGTGCTTTGGTGGGACTCTCTGGAAACACCATATATTTT
CDR3 protein: CALVGLSGNTIYF

D gene: NA
V gene: TRBV9
clone size: NA
J gene: TRBJ2-1
CDR3 DNA: TGTGCCAGCAGCGGCGGAGTTTCGCATGAGCAGTTCTTC
CDR3 protein: CASSGGVSHEQFF

D gene: NA
V gene: TRBV5-3
clone size: NA
J gene: TRBJ2-5
CDR3 DNA: TGTGCCAGAAGCCCCACGGGTTGGCAAGAGACCCAGTACTTC
CDR3 protein: CARSPTGWQETQYF

D gene: NA
V gene: TRBV19
clone size: NA
J gene: TRBJ2-7
CDR3 DNA: TGTGCCAGTAGTATAGGTGGAGAAGGCTACGAGCAGTACTTC
CDR3 protein: CASSIGGEGYEQYF

D gene: TRBD1
V gene: TRBV29-1
clone size: NA
J gene: TRBJ2-7
CDR3 DNA: TGCAGCGTTGAGACAGGGGGCAATTCCCAGTTTCCCTACGAGCAGTACTTC
CDR3 protein: CSVETGGNSQFPYEQYF

D gene: TRBD1
V gene: TRBV19
clone size: NA
J gene: TRBJ1-5
CDR3 DNA: TGTGCCAGTAGCAAAGGACAGGGAACCCAAAGAGTAAATCAGCCCCAGCATTTT
CDR3 protein: CASSKGQGTQRVNQPQHF

D gene: TRBD2
V gene: TRBV4-1
clone size: NA
J gene: TRBJ2-7
CDR3 DNA: TGCGCCAGCAGGAAGACTAGCGGGAGGGGAGACGAGCAGTACTTC
CDR3 protein: CASRKTSGRGDEQYF